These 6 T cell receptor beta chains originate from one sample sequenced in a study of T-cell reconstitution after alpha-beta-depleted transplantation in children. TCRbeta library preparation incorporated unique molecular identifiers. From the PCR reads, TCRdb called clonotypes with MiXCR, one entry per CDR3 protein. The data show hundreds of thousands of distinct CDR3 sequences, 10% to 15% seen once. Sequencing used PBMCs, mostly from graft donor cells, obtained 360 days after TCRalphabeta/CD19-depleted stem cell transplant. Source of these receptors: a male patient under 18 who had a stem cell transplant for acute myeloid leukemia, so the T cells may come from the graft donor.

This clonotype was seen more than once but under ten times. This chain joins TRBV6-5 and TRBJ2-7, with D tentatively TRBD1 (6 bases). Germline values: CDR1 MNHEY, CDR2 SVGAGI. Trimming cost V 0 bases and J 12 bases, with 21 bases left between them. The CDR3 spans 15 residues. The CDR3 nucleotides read TGTGCCAGCAGTTACTCTGGGTCGAAGGAGCAGGGGCTGTACTTC. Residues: CASSYSGSKEQGLYF.

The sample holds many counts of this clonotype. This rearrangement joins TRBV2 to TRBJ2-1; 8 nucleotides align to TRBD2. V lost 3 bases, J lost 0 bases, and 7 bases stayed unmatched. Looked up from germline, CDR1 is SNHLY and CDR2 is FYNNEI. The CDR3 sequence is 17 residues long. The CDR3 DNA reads TGTGCCAGCAGTGACTTGACTAGCGCAAGCTCCTACAATGAGCAGTTCTTC. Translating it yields CASSDLTSASSYNEQFF.

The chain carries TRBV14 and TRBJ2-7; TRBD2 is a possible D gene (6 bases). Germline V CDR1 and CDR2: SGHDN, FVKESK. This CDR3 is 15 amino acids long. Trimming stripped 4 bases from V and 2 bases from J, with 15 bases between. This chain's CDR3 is CASSPPGLKPYEQYF. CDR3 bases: TGTGCCAGCAGCCCCCCGGGACTGAAGCCCTACGAGCAGTACTTC.

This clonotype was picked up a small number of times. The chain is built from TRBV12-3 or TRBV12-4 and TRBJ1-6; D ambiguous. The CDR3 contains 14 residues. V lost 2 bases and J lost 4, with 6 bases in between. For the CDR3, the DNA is TGTGCCAGCAGTTTAAAACAGTATAATTCACCCCTCCACTTT. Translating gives CASSLKQYNSPLHF.

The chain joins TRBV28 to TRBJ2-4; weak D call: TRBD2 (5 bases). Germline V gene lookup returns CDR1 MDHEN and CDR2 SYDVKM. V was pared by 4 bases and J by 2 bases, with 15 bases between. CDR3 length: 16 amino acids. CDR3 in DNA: TGTGCCAGCAGTTCCTCGCTTTGGAGGCCCAAAAACATTCAGTACTTC. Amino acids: CASSSSLWRPKNIQYF.

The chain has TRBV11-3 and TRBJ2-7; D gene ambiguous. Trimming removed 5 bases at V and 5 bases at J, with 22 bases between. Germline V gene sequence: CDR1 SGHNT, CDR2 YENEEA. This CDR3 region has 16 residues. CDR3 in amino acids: CASSPSWPGNPNEQYF. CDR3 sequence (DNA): TGTGCCAGCAGCCCCAGTTGGCCTGGGAACCCCAACGAGCAGTACTTC. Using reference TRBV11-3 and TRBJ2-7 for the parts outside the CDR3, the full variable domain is EAGVVQSPRYKIIEKKQPVAFWCNPISGHNTLYWYLQNLGQGPELLIRYENEEAVDDSQLPKDRFSAERLKGVDSTLKIQPAELGDSAVYLCASSPSWPGNPNEQYFGPGTRLTVT.